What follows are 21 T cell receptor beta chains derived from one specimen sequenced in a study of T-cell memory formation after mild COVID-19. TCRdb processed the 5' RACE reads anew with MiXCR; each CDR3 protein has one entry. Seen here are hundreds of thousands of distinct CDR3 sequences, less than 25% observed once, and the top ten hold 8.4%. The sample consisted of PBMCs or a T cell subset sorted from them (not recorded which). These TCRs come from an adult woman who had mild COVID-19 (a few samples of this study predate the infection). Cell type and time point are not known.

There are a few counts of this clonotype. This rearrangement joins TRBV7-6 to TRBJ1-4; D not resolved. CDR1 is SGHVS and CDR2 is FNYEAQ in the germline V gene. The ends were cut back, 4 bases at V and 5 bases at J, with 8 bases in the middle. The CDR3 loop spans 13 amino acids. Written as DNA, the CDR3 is TGTGCCAGCAGCTCGAGGTGGAATGAAAAACTGTTTTTT. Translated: CASSSRWNEKLFF.

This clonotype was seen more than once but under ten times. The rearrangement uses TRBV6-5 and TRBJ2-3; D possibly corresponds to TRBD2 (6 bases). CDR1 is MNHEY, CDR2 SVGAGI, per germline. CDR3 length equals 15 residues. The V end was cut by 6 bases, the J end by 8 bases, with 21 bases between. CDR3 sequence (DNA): TGTGCCAGCAGACCGGGACTTCAGGTCGGGGCTACGCAGTATTTT. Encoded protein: CASRPGLQVGATQYF.

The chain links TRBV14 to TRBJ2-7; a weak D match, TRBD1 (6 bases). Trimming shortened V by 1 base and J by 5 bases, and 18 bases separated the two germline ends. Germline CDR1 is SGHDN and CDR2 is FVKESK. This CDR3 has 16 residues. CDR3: CASSQGEGHRCHEQYF. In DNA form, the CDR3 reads TGTGCCAGCAGCCAAGGTGAGGGACATCGGTGTCACGAGCAGTACTTC. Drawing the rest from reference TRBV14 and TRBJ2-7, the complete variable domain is EAGVTQFPSHSVIEKGQTVTLRCDPISGHDNLYWYRRVMGKEIKFLLHFVKESKQDESGMPNNRFLAERTGGTYSTLKVQPAELEDSGVYFCASSQGEGHRCHEQYFGPGTRLTVT.

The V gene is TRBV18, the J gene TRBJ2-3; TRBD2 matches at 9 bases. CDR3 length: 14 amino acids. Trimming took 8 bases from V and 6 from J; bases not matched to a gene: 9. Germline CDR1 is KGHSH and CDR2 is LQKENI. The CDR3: CASRRVAGVDTQYF. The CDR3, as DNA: TGTGCCAGCCGCCGGGTAGCGGGAGTCGATACGCAGTATTTT.

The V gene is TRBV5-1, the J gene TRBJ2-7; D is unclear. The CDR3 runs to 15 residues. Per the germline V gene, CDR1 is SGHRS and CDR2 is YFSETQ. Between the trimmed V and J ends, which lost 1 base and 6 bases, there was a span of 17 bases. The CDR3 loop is CASSLHRGVMGEQYF. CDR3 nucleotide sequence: TGCGCCAGCAGCTTGCACCGTGGGGTTATGGGCGAGCAGTACTTC.

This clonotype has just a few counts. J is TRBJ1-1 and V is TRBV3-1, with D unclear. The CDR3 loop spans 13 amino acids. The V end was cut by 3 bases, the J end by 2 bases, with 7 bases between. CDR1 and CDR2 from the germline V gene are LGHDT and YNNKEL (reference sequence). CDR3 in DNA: TGTGCCAGCAGCCACCTAGATAACACTGAAGCTTTCTTT. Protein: CASSHLDNTEAFF.

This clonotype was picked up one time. CDR3 in DNA: TGTGCCAGCAGCGTCCCCCCCGGAGGCGGCTACACCTTC. This gives the protein CASSVPPGGGYTF. The gene calls are TRBV9 and TRBJ1-2; no definite D call. This CDR3 has 13 residues. Germline V CDR1 and CDR2: SGDLS, YYNGEE. V gave up 2 bases and J gave up 8 bases, with 13 bases separating them.

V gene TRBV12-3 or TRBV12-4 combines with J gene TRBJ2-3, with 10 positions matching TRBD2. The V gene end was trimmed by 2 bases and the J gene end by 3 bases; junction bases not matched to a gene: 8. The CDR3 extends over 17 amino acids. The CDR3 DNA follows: TGTGCCAGCAGTTTACCCCGGACTAGCGGTTTAACAGATACGCAGTATTTT. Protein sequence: CASSLPRTSGLTDTQYF.

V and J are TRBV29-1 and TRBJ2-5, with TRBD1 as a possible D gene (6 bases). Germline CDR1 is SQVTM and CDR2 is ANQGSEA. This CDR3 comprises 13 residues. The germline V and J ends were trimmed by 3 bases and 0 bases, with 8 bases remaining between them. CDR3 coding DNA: TGCAGCGTTGACGACAGGAACCAAGAGACCCAGTACTTC. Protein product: CSVDDRNQETQYF.

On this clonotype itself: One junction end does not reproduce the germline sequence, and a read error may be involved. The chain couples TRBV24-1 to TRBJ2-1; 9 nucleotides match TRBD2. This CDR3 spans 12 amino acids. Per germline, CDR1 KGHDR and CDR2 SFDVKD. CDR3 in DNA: TGTGCCACCAGTGATTCCGGGACTAGCAGTCTCTTC. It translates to CATSDSGTSSLF.

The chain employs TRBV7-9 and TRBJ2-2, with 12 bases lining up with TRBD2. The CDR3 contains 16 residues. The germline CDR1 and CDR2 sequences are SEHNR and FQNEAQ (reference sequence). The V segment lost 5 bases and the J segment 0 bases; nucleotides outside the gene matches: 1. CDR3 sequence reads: CASSGLAGSNTGELFF. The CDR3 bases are TGTGCCAGCAGCGGACTAGCGGGATCGAACACCGGGGAGCTGTTTTTT.

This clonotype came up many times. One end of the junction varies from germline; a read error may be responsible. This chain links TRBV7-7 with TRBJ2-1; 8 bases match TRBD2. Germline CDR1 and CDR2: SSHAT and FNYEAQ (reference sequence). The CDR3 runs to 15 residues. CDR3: CASTPFGLAGNEQFF. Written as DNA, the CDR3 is TGTGCTAGCACCCCTTTCGGGCTAGCGGGCAATGAGCAGTTCTTC.

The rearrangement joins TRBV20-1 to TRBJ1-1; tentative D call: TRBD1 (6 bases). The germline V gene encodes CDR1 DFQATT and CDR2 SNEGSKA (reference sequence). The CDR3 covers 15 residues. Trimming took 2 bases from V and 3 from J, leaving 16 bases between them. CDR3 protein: CSARLGGAPHTEAFF. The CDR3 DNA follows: TGCAGTGCTAGATTGGGGGGGGCTCCCCACACTGAAGCTTTCTTT.

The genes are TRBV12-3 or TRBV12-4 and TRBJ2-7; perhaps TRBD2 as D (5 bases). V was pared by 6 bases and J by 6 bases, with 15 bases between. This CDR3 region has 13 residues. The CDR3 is CASRPGVFGEQYF. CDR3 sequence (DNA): TGTGCCAGCAGGCCCGGGGTGTTCGGCGAGCAGTACTTC.

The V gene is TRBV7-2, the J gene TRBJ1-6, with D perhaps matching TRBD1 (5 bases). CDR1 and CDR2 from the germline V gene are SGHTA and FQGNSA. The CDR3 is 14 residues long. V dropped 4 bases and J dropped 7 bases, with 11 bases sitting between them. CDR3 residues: CASSSQTANSPLHF. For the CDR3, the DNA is TGTGCCAGCAGCTCGCAGACAGCAAATTCACCCCTCCACTTT.

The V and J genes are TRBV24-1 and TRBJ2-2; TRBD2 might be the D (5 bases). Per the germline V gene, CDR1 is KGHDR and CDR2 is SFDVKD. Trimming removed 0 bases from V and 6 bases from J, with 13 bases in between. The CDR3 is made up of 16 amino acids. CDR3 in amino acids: CATSDLQGGQAGELFF. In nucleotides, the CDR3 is TGTGCCACCAGTGATTTGCAAGGCGGGCAGGCCGGGGAGCTGTTTTTT.

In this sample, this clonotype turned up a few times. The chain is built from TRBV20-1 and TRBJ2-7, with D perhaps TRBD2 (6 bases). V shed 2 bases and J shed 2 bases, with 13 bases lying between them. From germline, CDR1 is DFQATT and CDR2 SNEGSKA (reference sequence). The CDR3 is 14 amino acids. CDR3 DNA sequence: TGCAGTGCTAGAATTGGGCGGGGCGCCTACGAGCAGTACTTC. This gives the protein CSARIGRGAYEQYF.

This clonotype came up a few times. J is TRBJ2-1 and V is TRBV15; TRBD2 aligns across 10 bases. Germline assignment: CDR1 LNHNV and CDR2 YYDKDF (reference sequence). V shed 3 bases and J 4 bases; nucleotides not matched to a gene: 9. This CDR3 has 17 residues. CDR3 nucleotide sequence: TGTGCCACCAGCAGTGAGTCTCCAGCGGGGGGGTACAATGAGCAGTTCTTC. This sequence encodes CATSSESPAGGYNEQFF.

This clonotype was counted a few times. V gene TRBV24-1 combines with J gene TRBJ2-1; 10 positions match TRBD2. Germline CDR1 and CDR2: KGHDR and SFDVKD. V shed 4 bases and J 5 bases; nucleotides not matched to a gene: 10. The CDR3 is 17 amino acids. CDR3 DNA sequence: TGTGCCACCAGTGAGCCGCCCGGGACTAGCGACCACAATGAGCAGTTCTTC. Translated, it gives CATSEPPGTSDHNEQFF.

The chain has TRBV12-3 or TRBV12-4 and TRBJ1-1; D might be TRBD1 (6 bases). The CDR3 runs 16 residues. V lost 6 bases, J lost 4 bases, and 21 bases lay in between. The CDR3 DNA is TGTGCCAGCAGCCTAAATTTCGCAGGGGAGTTCACTGAAGCTTTCTTT. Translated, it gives CASSLNFAGEFTEAFF.

The CDR3 loop reads CSARAFSTDTQYF. CDR3 bases: TGCAGTGCTAGGGCGTTCAGCACAGATACGCAGTATTTT. V and J are TRBV20-1 and TRBJ2-3; the D is unclear. The CDR3 covers 13 residues. V was pared by 3 bases and J by 0 bases, with 7 bases between. Germline V lookup: CDR1 DFQATT, CDR2 SNEGSKA (reference sequence).